The sample holds a few counts of the clone carrying this T cell receptor beta chain. What it recognizes is unknown. This entry is derived from a study of human T cells and chemical hapten exposure. Turning to the study itself: Each patch test put 0.01% DPC on the upper back, and results were read at 6 days. Mostly female patients had alopecia areata, totalis or universalis.

Time point in this sample: patch test 1, 2 weeks after DPC sensitization. Treatment here: therapeutic diphenylcyclopropenone sensitization with weekly scalp DPC. Before extraction, the whole blood was not fractionated, and total RNA was taken from it. Overall study results and limits: There was alopecia in the donors, so their immune response may differ from that of healthy people.

In TCRdb, the RACE reads were re-called with MiXCR into one record per CDR3 protein. The profile shows about 110,000 distinct CDR3 sequences, 9.5% to 12% of them singletons. This CDR3 has 16 residues. V shed 4 bases, J shed 6 bases, and the junction held 9 bases outside the gene matches. Germline V gene lookup returns CDR1 SGHRS and CDR2 YFSETQ. V is TRBV5-1 and J is TRBJ2-1; 11 bases align to TRBD2. This receptor was taken from a woman aged 40 to 55 with alopecia areata. Some clones in this sample may be carry-over from other donors' samples. The material sequenced was whole blood, taken in connection with sensitization to the hapten diphenylcyclopropenone (DPC). CDR3 protein: CASSMGASGRINEQFF. The CDR3 nucleotides read TGCGCCAGCAGCATGGGGGCTAGCGGGAGGATCAATGAGCAGTTCTTC.